This T cell receptor beta chain derives from a study of cytomegalovirus exposure and HLA in healthy donors (dated by TCRdb to 2015 to 2018). Looking at the study overall: In an earlier analysis of under 600 of the donors, 276 Gb of sequence data and approximately 120 million unique TCR beta sequences from roughly 190 million T cells were reported. Among almost 400 genotyped donors of the cohort, an average of 235,054 unique TCR beta nucleotide sequences were sequenced per donor, roughly a sixth of them non-productive. Because of strong linkage in the cohort, five DR-DQ haplotypes were treated as single units for association and clustering. Both class I and class II loci were covered by HLA typing, at four-digit resolution. Typing coverage varied by locus: roughly 629-640 donors for A, B, C, DRB1 and DQB1; approximately 560 for DQA1; more than 600 for DPA1; 400 to 480 for DPB1. Roughly 320 gigabases of sequencing data and around 88 million unique TCR sequences made up an early release that covered approximately 700 HLA-typed donors. Of the roughly 400 genotyped donors, approximately 83% fell in the genetic ancestry cluster associated with self-reported Caucasian donors. A later analysis re-analyzed previously published TCR beta repertoires from roughly 600 donors and added high-resolution HLA genotyping to study TCR occurrence patterns. In a later genetic analysis, genome-wide SNP genotypes for about 55% of the 666 donors were used, and that subset was treated as a discovery cohort. An earlier analysis of some 600 of the donors applied high-throughput TCR beta sequencing to assess whether each TCR beta V gene segment acted as functional or pseudogenic. To predict cytomegalovirus infection status, the study brought together high-throughput TCR immunosequencing, statistical association of individual TCRs with disease status, and machine learning. The study aimed to test whether cataloging public T cell receptors could reveal signatures of past pathogen exposure. All discovery cohort repertoires had been generated on a single sequencing platform. Rather than drawing on any new phenotypic data, the later analysis identified candidate immune exposures from TCR beta sequences and the way those sequences occurred across donors. Along with the approximately 620-subject first cohort, a separate validation cohort of approximately 110 different subjects was used. Alongside the repertoire data, information on donor age, sex, ethnicity and CMV serostatus was compiled. The study profiled the T cell repertoires of 500 to 800 subjects by immunosequencing and related them to cytomegalovirus serostatus.

Its CDR3 holds 14 amino acids, cysteine through phenylalanine. The CDR3 DNA has 42 bases and is translated from base 1. V sheds 5 bases and J sheds 2 bases, leaving 13 bases between their ends. Taken from the germline V gene, the CDR1 and CDR2 loops are LGHNT and FRNRAP. Study-wide conclusions, independent of this receptor: A further reported finding was that TCR beta sequences accurately predicted the HLA-A and HLA-B alleles for most subjects in the first cohort. Linkage disequilibrium might explain the correlated functional status among segregating V segments, but an unknown experimental factor could not be excluded. According to the authors, the approach could potentially be generalized to other disease states and immunological phenotypes. Strong co-occurrence of HLA alleles, especially DR and DQ, made assigning TCR associations to individual alleles difficult. Roughly 15 rarely observed V segments, including chromosome 9 orphons, were excluded from the earlier analysis of 550 to 700 of the donors because counts were too low. Presence/absence analyses assumed roughly uniform sequencing depth across donors, an assumption that may not hold. In this cohort, only TCR beta chains were sequenced, and detectable features were limited by the absence of alpha or paired-chain data. In a later analysis, most CMV-associated TCR beta chains were found to appear HLA-restricted, with HLA associations seemingly driven largely by CMV exposure. While some public TCRs were present in many individuals, most TCR sequences turned up only very rarely across donors. The classifier was reported to diagnose cytomegalovirus status with high specificity and sensitivity in both the original and validation cohorts. Because the 87-base-pair reads could not distinguish some IMGT-functional V segments, including TRBV6-2 and TRBV6-3, those segments were excluded. A later genetic analysis associated a missense DCLRE1C variant with V-gene and J-gene trimming of TCR beta chains, and an independent cohort replicated the association. A later analysis reported that several top co-occurrence clusters appeared linked to parvovirus B19, influenza, CMV and Epstein-Barr virus. Specific HLA alleles were associated with 15,000 to 20,000 TCR beta sequences at a false discovery rate of 0.05 in a later analysis. Immune exposure information for the cohort was limited to CMV serostatus. A cluster of highly shared sequence variants was judged likely to be a technical artifact of the sequencing pipeline. In a later analysis, HLA-associated TCR beta chains were found to be more clonally expanded and to have lower generation probabilities than equally common non-associated chains. In an earlier analysis of 587 of the donors, most TCR beta V segments were observed in productive rearrangements about 87% or about 30% of the time, broadly matching IMGT annotations. In vitro tests confirmed that a few of the cytomegalovirus-associated TCR beta chains recognize cytomegalovirus antigens. HLA typing was unavailable for some donors at each locus, so association tests used only the typed subset. In a later genetic analysis, fewer N-insertions in productive TCRs were reported among donors in an Asian-associated ancestry cluster than the roughly 640-donor mean. A later analysis found that TCR association rates varied across HLA loci, with DRB1 alleles showing the most associated TCRs and HLA-C alleles the fewest. The study listed 150 to 200 TCR beta chains as associated with cytomegalovirus.

To prepare the library, the immunoSEQ multiplex PCR assay was applied. For the multiplex PCR, a mixture combining 60 forward primers for TCR Vbeta segments and 13 reverse primers for TCR Jbeta segments was used. The CDR3 region of rearranged TCR beta genes was amplified from genomic DNA with a multiplex PCR assay. Amplified TCR beta libraries were sequenced as 87-base-pair reads on the Illumina HiSeq System. As for the original processing: In a later analysis, some 80 million unique TCR beta chains were counted across the approximately 670 repertoires, and some 10 million of these chains were shared by at least two donors. Raw reads were error-corrected and collapsed into unique sequences by a nearest-neighbor algorithm in which closely related sequences were merged to remove PCR and sequencing errors. CDR3 sequences were aligned to IMGT reference sequences to assign V, D and J gene segments. For a sequence to be retained, a match of at least six nucleotides to both a V gene segment and a J gene segment was required. Rearrangements were called productive when the CDR3 lacked stop codons and stayed in frame with V and J; all others were non-productive. Following IMGT convention, CDR3 was defined as the stretch from the second conserved V-encoded cysteine to the conserved J-encoded phenylalanine. Sequences without an unambiguous match to a single V gene segment were excluded from the earlier analysis of about 600 of the donors. An earlier analysis of over 450 of the donors classified V segments as functional when productive rearrangements were above 56.7% and as segregating when the standard deviation between donors was above 5%. A statistical classification framework was developed to diagnose cytomegalovirus status using the catalog of TCR beta chain sequences. V and J gene assignment, in a later analysis, came from comparing TCR nucleotide sequences with IMGT/GENE-DB human TR gene sequences. In a later analysis, CDR3 sequences and most-parsimonious VDJ recombination scenarios were assigned using the TCRdist pipeline. In a later analysis, each TCR beta chain was defined by its CDR3 amino acid sequence together with its V-gene family, and reads lacking a unique V-gene family were excluded. A later analysis removed 550 to 650 highly shared, low-generation-probability nucleotide sequences to deal with suspected cross-contamination and a sequencing artifact. A later analysis calculated a clonal expansion index for each public chain from normalized within-repertoire ranks of inferred template counts. Generation probabilities in a later analysis came from a VDJ recombination model fitted to out-of-frame rearrangements, and those results were checked against IGoR. In a later analysis, TCR-TCR, TCR-HLA and TCR-CMV co-occurrence was scored with hypergeometric tests, and a repertoire-size bias correction was applied to TCR pairs. To estimate false discovery rates, a later analysis permuted the HLA or CMV assignments 20 times. In a later analysis, co-occurring TCRs were grouped using DBSCAN, and TCRdist sequence similarity was added for clustering within HLA-allele-positive subsets. For co-occurrence clustering, repertoires with fewer than 30,000 or more than 120,000 public chains were excluded, along with four to six repertoires with anomalous nucleotide sharing. TCRdb took this table from immuneACCESS and kept in-frame rearrangements with V and J called. Such tables lack part of the clones; where checked against another copy, unresolved V genes explain under half of the gap, and the rest is unexplained. V, J and clone size are taken as reported in that table, and D and trimming were inferred from the DNA itself. This sample's table lists some 76,000 clones. The ten top clones hold roughly 0.8% of the sample.

With respect to this clone: It has no known antigen specificity.

The cohort consisted of 600 to 750 healthy bone marrow donors. At the time of sampling, all cohort members were nominally healthy, though unrecorded immune exposures were likely present. The donor tested CMV seronegative, placing the donor among the 350 to 400 seronegative members of the cohort. A peripheral blood sample was collected from each donor, and TCR beta sequencing was performed on peripheral blood mononuclear cells. Genomic DNA was extracted from the blood cell samples with the Qiagen DNeasy Blood Extraction Kit. This sequence was found in a boy aged 5-17 years in good health and CMV-seronegative. Recombination joined TRBV12-5 with TRBJ2-7; TRBD1 is possibly the D segment (6 matching bases). Sequences were obtained from PBMCs. The CDR3 corresponds to CASGPTGFAYEQYF. Here is the DNA: TGTGCTAGTGGTCCCACAGGGTTCGCCTACGAGCAGTACTTC.